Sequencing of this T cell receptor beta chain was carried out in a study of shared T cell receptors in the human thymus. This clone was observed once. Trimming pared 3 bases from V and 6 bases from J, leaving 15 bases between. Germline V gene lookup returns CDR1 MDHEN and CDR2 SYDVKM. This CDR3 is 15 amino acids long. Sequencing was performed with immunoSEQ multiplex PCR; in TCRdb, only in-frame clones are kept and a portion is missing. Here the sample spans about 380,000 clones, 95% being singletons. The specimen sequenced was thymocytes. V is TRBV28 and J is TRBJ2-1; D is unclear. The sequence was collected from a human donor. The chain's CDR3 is CASSFPGPYGNEQFF. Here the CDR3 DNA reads TGTGCCAGCAGTTTCCCAGGCCCTTACGGCAATGAGCAGTTCTTC. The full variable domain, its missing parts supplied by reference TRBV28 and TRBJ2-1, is DVKVTQSSRYLVKRTGEKVFLECVQDMDHENMFWYRQDPGLGLRLIYFSYDVKMKEKGDIPEGYSVSREKKERFSLILESASTNQTSMYLCASSFPGPYGNEQFFGPGTRLTVL.